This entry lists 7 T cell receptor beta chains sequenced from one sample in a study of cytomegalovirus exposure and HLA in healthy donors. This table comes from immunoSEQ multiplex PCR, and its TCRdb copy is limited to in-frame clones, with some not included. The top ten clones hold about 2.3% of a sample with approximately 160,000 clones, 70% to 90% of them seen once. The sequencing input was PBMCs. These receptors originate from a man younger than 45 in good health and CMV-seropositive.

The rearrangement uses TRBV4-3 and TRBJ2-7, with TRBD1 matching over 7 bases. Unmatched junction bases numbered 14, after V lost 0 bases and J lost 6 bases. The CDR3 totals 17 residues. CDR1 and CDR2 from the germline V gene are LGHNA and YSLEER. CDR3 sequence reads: CASSQERWTGPRVEQYF. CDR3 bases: TGCGCCAGCAGCCAAGAACGCTGGACAGGCCCGAGGGTCGAGCAGTACTTC.

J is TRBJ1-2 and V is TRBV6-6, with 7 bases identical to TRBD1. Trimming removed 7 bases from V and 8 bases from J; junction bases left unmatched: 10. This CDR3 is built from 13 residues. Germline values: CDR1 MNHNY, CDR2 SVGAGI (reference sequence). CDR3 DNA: TGTGCCAGCACTCAACAGGGGTGGGGCGGCTACACCTTC. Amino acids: CASTQQGWGGYTF.

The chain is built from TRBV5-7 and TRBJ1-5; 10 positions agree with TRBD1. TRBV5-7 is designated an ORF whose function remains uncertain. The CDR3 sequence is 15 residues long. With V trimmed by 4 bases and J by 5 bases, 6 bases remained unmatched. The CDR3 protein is CASSLPGQGYQPQHF. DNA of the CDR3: TGTGCCAGCAGCCTCCCGGGACAGGGGTATCAGCCCCAGCATTTT.

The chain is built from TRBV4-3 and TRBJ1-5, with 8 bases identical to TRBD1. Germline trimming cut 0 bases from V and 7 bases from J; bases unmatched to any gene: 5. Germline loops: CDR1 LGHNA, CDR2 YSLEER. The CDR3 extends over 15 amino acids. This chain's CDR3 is CASSQDLAGGQPQHF. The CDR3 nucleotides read TGCGCCAGCAGCCAAGATCTGGCAGGGGGCCAGCCCCAGCATTTT.

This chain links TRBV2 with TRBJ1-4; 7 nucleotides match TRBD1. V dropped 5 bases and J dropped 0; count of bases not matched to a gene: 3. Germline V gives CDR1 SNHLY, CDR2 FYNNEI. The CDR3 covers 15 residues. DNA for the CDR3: TGTGCCAGCAGTACGACAGGGACAACTAATGAAAAACTGTTTTTT. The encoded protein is CASSTTGTTNEKLFF.

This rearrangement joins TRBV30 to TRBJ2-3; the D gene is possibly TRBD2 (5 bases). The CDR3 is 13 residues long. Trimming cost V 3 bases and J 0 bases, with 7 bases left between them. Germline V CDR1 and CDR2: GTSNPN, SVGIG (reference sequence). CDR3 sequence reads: CAWRSGSTDTQYF. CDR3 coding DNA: TGTGCCTGGAGGTCGGGGAGCACAGATACGCAGTATTTT.

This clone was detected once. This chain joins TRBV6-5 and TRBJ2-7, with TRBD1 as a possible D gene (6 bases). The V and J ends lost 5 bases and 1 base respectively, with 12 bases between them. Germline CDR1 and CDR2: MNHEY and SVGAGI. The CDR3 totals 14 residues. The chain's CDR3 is CASSTGIGSYEQYF. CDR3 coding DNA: TGTGCCAGCAGTACAGGGATTGGGTCCTACGAGCAGTACTTC.